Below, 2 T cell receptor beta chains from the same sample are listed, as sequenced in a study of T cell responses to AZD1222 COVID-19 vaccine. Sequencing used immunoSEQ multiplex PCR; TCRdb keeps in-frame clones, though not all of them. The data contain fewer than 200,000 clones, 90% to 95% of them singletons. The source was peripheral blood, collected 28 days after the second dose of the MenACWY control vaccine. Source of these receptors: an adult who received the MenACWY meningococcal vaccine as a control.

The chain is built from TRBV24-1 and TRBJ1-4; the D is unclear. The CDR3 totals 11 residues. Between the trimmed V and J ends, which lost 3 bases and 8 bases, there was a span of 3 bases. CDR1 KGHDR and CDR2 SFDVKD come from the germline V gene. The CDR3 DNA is TGTGCCACCAGTGATAAAGAAAAACTGTTTTTT. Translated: CATSDKEKLFF.

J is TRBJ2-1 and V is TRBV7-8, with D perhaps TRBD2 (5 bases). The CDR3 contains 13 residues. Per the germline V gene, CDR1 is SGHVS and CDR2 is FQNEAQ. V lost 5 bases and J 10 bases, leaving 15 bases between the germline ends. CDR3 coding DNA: TGTGCCAGCAGCCCTTTTTCTGAGGGAGAGCAGTTCTTC. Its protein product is CASSPFSEGEQFF.